A single count supports the clone carrying this T cell receptor (beta chain). Its antigen is undetermined. The method was immunoSEQ multiplex PCR; TCRdb's version includes in-frame clones alone and lacks a portion of them. The sample contains 150,000 or so clones, roughly nine tenths of which appear only once. These data originate in a study of T cell responses to AZD1222 COVID-19 vaccine. Study-wide points: Spike-specific TCR breadth and depth both grew after two AZD1222 doses.

Germline V CDR1 and CDR2: MNHEY, SVGAGI. The CDR3 has 16 amino acids. V lost 4 bases to trimming and J lost 6 bases, with 22 bases between them. This sequence joins TRBV6-5 and TRBJ2-7, with D perhaps matching TRBD1 (6 bases). This TCR was sampled from an adult in good health. Sequencing used peripheral blood, obtained on day 0 of AZD1222 vaccination. The CDR3 spells CASSFSLTGKSREQYF. Here the CDR3 DNA reads TGTGCCAGCAGTTTTAGTCTAACAGGGAAGTCCCGCGAGCAGTACTTC.